Below are 30 T cell receptor beta chains sequenced from a single sample in a study of cytomegalovirus exposure and HLA in healthy donors. 13 Jbeta primers and 60 Vbeta primers were used for the PCR. TCRdb's table, derived via immunoSEQ multiplex PCR, lists solely in-frame clones and lacks some. The sample shows 50,000 to 70,000 clones, and roughly 9% sits with its ten largest clones. The sequencing input was PBMCs. These receptors originate from a man aged 45-60 years in good health and CMV-seropositive.

The chain joins TRBV27 to TRBJ2-5; 8 bases are a match to TRBD2. Germline CDR1 reads MNHEY; CDR2 reads SMNVEV (reference sequence). The CDR3 extends over 14 amino acids. V was clipped by 6 bases and J by 5 bases; unmatched bases: 8. This CDR3 is CASRVLAGRETQYF. The CDR3 bases are TGTGCCAGCAGGGTCCTAGCGGGCCGGGAGACCCAGTACTTC.

The chain recombines TRBV7-9 with TRBJ1-1, with 7 nucleotides matching TRBD1. V was pared by 1 base and J by 0 bases, with 2 bases of the junction left unmatched. CDR1 and CDR2 (germline): SEHNR, FQNEAQ (reference sequence). The CDR3 length is 15 residues. This CDR3 reads CASSLGTGLNTEAFF. The CDR3 DNA reads as TGTGCCAGCAGCTTAGGGACAGGCCTGAACACTGAAGCTTTCTTT. Using reference TRBV7-9 and TRBJ1-1 for the parts outside the CDR3, the full variable domain is DTGVSQNPRHKITKRGQNVTFRCDPISEHNRLYWYRQTLGQGPEFLTYFQNEAQLEKSRLLSDRFSAERPKGSFSTLEIQRTEQGDSAMYLCASSLGTGLNTEAFFGQGTRLTVV.

This chain uses TRBV5-1 with TRBJ1-3, with 8 bases lining up with TRBD1. V gave up 0 bases and J gave up 3 bases; unmatched junction bases: 2. Germline lookup yields CDR1 SGHRS and CDR2 YFSETQ. The CDR3 has 15 residues. The CDR3 DNA reads TGCGCCAGCAGCTTGGGGACAGGGAGTGGAAACACCATATATTTT. Protein sequence: CASSLGTGSGNTIYF.

Comment on this clone: The junction shows a germline mismatch at one end, possibly a read error. The J gene is TRBJ1-1, the V gene TRBV18; the D gene is possibly TRBD1 (5 bases). Germline CDR1 is KGHSH and CDR2 is LQKENI. CDR3 length equals 14 residues. The CDR3 DNA follows: TGTGCCAGCTCACCAGGGGGGGTGAGAACTGAAGATTTCTTT. It is translated as CASSPGGVRTEDFF.

The CDR3 coding sequence is TGCGCCAGCAGCCAGGCCTCCGGGAGCCCCGAGAATGAGCAGTTCTTC. Protein sequence: CASSQASGSPENEQFF. The chain uses TRBV4-3 and TRBJ2-1, with D perhaps matching TRBD2 (6 bases). V was cut by 3 bases and J by 7 bases, with 19 bases left in between. The CDR3 contains 16 residues. Germline lookup yields CDR1 LGHNA and CDR2 YSLEER.

The chain joins TRBV20-1 to TRBJ2-3; the D gene is possibly TRBD2 (6 bases). The germline CDR1 and CDR2 sequences are DFQATT and SNEGSKA (reference sequence). The V end was cut by 5 bases, the J end by 6 bases, with 9 bases between. The CDR3 is 11 residues long. This CDR3 is CSADRGDTQYF. In DNA form, the CDR3 reads TGCAGTGCTGACCGGGGGGATACGCAGTATTTT.

The V gene is TRBV7-8, the J gene TRBJ2-7, with 8 bases that match TRBD1. Germline V gene data show CDR1 as SGHVS and CDR2 as FQNEAQ. The length of the CDR3 is 15 residues. V shed 1 base and J 1 base; nucleotides not matched to a gene: 3. The CDR3: CASSLEGQASYEQYF. The CDR3 DNA follows: TGTGCCAGCAGCTTAGAGGGACAGGCTTCCTACGAGCAGTACTTC.

The V gene is TRBV5-1, the J gene TRBJ2-7; 11 bases align to TRBD1. The CDR3 is made up of 14 amino acids. Trimming cost V 2 bases and J 3 bases; bases outside gene matches: 1. Looked up from germline, CDR1 is SGHRS and CDR2 is YFSETQ. CDR3 coding DNA: TGCGCCAGCAGCTTTGGGACAGGGGGCTACGAGCAGTACTTC. Protein product: CASSFGTGGYEQYF.

The chain has TRBV7-9 and TRBJ2-7; the match to TRBD1 covers 7 bases. V dropped 5 bases and J dropped 4; count of bases not matched to a gene: 5. The germline V gene has CDR1 SEHNR and CDR2 FQNEAQ (reference sequence). The CDR3 has 13 amino acids. DNA for the CDR3: TGTGCCAGCAGCCATTTACAGGGGTACGAGCAGTACTTC. Translated, it gives CASSHLQGYEQYF.

V gene TRBV5-1 combines with J gene TRBJ2-3; 8 nucleotides agree with TRBD2. The CDR3 covers 15 residues. V was pared by 6 bases and J by 0 bases, with 6 bases of the junction left unmatched. CDR1 SGHRS and CDR2 YFSETQ come from the germline V gene. The CDR3: CASMSGGSSTDTQYF. The CDR3, as DNA: TGCGCCAGCATGAGCGGGGGTTCTAGCACAGATACGCAGTATTTT.

The chain is built from TRBV6-5 and TRBJ1-3; 9 nucleotides line up with TRBD1. Germline V gene lookup returns CDR1 MNHEY and CDR2 SVGAGI. With 3 bases clipped from V and 4 bases from J, the junction kept 7 bases outside the gene matches. This CDR3 spans 16 amino acids. As DNA, the CDR3 is TGTGCCAGCAGTTATTCGGGACAGGGATCGGGAAACACCATATATTTT. It yields the protein CASSYSGQGSGNTIYF.

This chain uses TRBV10-1 with TRBJ1-1, with D unclear. With 8 bases removed from V and 1 base from J, the gap between germline ends came to 23 bases. Germline V gene data show CDR1 as WNHNN and CDR2 as SYGVQD (reference sequence). The CDR3 loop spans 17 amino acids. CDR3 in amino acids: CASSFGGGSHQNTEAFF. CDR3 in DNA: TGCGCCAGCTCATTCGGAGGAGGTTCTCATCAGAACACTGAAGCTTTCTTT.

The CDR3 here is CASRIGGGRNTIYF. CDR3 nucleotide sequence: TGTGCCAGCAGGATAGGCGGCGGTAGAAACACCATATATTTT. This chain joins TRBV7-2 and TRBJ1-3; unclear D gene. CDR3 length: 14 residues. Trimming took off 6 bases at V and 5 bases at J, with 14 bases between the two ends. Germline V gene data show CDR1 as SGHTA and CDR2 as FQGNSA.

The chain couples TRBV6-5 to TRBJ2-7; 10 positions agree with TRBD1. CDR1 is MNHEY, CDR2 SVGAGI, per germline. With 0 bases clipped from V and 4 bases from J, the junction kept 3 bases outside the gene matches. The CDR3 has 15 amino acids. The CDR3 region is CASSYSGTGEYEQYF. The DNA for the CDR3 is TGTGCCAGCAGTTACTCCGGGACAGGGGAGTACGAGCAGTACTTC.

The chain combines TRBV11-2 with TRBJ1-6, with D perhaps matching TRBD1 (5 bases). The ends were cut back, 0 bases at V and 14 bases at J, with 11 bases in the middle. The CDR3 sequence is 13 residues long. Germline V gives CDR1 SGHAT, CDR2 FQNNGV. CDR3 residues: CASSLDTGAALHF. CDR3 coding DNA: TGTGCCAGCAGCTTAGATACAGGTGCGGCCCTCCACTTT.

The rearrangement uses TRBV7-2 and TRBJ2-7; the match to TRBD2 covers 7 bases. J was trimmed by 7 bases and V by 1 base; bases with no gene match: 1. The germline V gene encodes CDR1 SGHTA and CDR2 FQGNSA. This CDR3 has 12 residues. Written as DNA, the CDR3 is TGTGCCAGCAGCTTAGACGGGGGGGAGCAGTACTTC. This encodes CASSLDGGEQYF.

The V and J genes are TRBV19 and TRBJ2-7, with D possibly matching TRBD1 (6 bases). This CDR3 is 13 amino acids long. Germline V gene data show CDR1 as LNHDA and CDR2 as SQIVND (reference sequence). Trimming took off 6 bases at V and 3 bases at J, with 12 bases between the two ends. The CDR3 coding sequence is TGTGCCAGTAGCCACCGGGACAACTACGAGCAGTACTTC. Its translation is CASSHRDNYEQYF. The variable domain in full, completed from reference TRBV19 and TRBJ2-7, reads DGGITQSPKYLFRKEGQNVTLSCEQNLNHDAMYWYRQDPGQGLRLIYYSQIVNDFQKGDIAEGYSVSREKKESFPLTVTSAQKNPTAFYLCASSHRDNYEQYFGPGTRLTVT.

The V and J genes are TRBV10-3 and TRBJ2-4, with D unclear. CDR3 length: 15 residues. The germline V gene has CDR1 ENHRY and CDR2 SYGVKD. Between the trimmed V and J ends, which lost 3 bases and 0 bases, there was a span of 9 bases. Here the CDR3 DNA reads TGTGCCATCAGTGACAGGTCACTAGCCAAAAACATTCAGTACTTC. Translated, it gives CAISDRSLAKNIQYF.

The V call is TRBV30, the J call TRBJ1-5, with D hard to call. The CDR3 consists of 14 residues. Per the germline V gene, CDR1 is GTSNPN and CDR2 is SVGIG (reference sequence). The germline V and J ends were trimmed by 4 bases and 7 bases, with 17 bases remaining between them. In nucleotides, the CDR3 is TGTGCCTGGATGGCGGGCGGAGTTGGACAGCCCCAGCATTTT. Translating it yields CAWMAGGVGQPQHF. Using reference TRBV30 and TRBJ1-5 for the parts outside the CDR3, the full variable domain is SQTIHQWPATLVQPVGSPLSLECTVEGTSNPNLYWYRQAAGRGLQLLFYSVGIGQISSEVPQNLSASRPQDRQFILSSKKLLLSDSGFYLCAWMAGGVGQPQHFGDGTRLSIL.

This chain links TRBV15 with TRBJ2-6; 7 bases match TRBD1. The V segment lost 1 base and the J segment 1 base; nucleotides outside the gene matches: 7. CDR1 is LNHNV, CDR2 YYDKDF, per germline (reference sequence). This CDR3 has 18 amino acids. In nucleotides, the CDR3 is TGTGCCACCAGCAGAGGTTCAGGGGGAAAGTCTGGGGCCAACGTCCTGACTTTC. Its translation is CATSRGSGGKSGANVLTF.

This chain connects TRBV5-8 to TRBJ2-7; maybe TRBD1 (6 bases). Germline V gene lookup returns CDR1 SGHTS and CDR2 YDEGEE. This CDR3 is 15 amino acids long. V was pared by 1 base and J by 2 bases, with 13 bases between. This CDR3 reads CASSLRAGAPYEQYF. The CDR3 bases are TGTGCCAGCAGCTTGAGGGCAGGGGCCCCCTACGAGCAGTACTTC.

The CDR3 coding sequence is TGCAGCGCATACGGGACTAGCGGGGTCCTTTACGAGCAGTACTTC. The encoded protein is CSAYGTSGVLYEQYF. The V and J genes are TRBV29-1 and TRBJ2-5; 13 nucleotides agree with TRBD2. The J call may be mistaken, given a closer DNA end match to TRBJ2-7. There are 15 residues in the CDR3. Germline assignment: CDR1 SQVTM and CDR2 ANQGSEA.

This sequence joins TRBV29-1 and TRBJ2-7; 12 positions match TRBD1. Losses at the gene ends were 6 bases for V and 0 bases for J; bases not matched to a gene: 0. The CDR3 extends over 13 amino acids. CDR1 and CDR2 (germline): SQVTM, ANQGSEA. Here the CDR3 DNA reads TGCAGCGTGGGACAGGGGGCCTCCTACGAGCAGTACTTC. As protein: CSVGQGASYEQYF.

V usage is TRBV5-4 and J usage is TRBJ2-3, with 7 positions matching TRBD2. J was trimmed by 4 bases and V by 4 bases; bases with no gene match: 12. Germline V lookup: CDR1 SGHNT, CDR2 YYREEE (reference sequence). This CDR3 spans 16 amino acids. CDR3 in DNA: TGTGCCAGCAGCCTTGAGTCCGGGGGGTCGCCAGATACGCAGTATTTT. It encodes CASSLESGGSPDTQYF.

The chain combines TRBV29-1 with TRBJ1-2, with no clear D. CDR1 is SQVTM, CDR2 ANQGSEA, per germline. The CDR3 contains 12 residues. Trimming removed 6 bases from V and 2 bases from J, with 10 bases in between. This chain's CDR3 is CSVWEPNYGYTF. CDR3 DNA: TGCAGCGTGTGGGAGCCGAACTATGGCTACACCTTC.

The chain is built from TRBV6-5 and TRBJ2-6, with TRBD2 as a possible D gene (6 bases). The germline V gene has CDR1 MNHEY and CDR2 SVGAGI. The CDR3 totals 15 residues. With 6 bases removed from V and 4 bases from J, the gap between germline ends came to 13 bases. The chain's CDR3 is CASSRGALGANVLTF. The CDR3 DNA reads as TGTGCCAGCAGCCGCGGGGCGCTAGGGGCCAACGTCCTGACTTTC.

J is TRBJ2-1 and V is TRBV25-1, with D perhaps TRBD1 (5 bases). Trimming shortened V by 3 bases and J by 7 bases, and 7 bases separated the two germline ends. CDR1 is MGHDK and CDR2 is SYGVNS in the germline V gene. CDR3 size: 12 residues. This CDR3 reads CASSDRGNEQFF. For the CDR3, the DNA is TGTGCCAGCAGTGATAGGGGTAATGAGCAGTTCTTC.

V gene TRBV4-3 combines with J gene TRBJ2-1, with D hard to call. V was pared by 1 base and J by 0 bases, with 16 bases between. Germline CDR1 LGHNA, CDR2 YSLEER. The CDR3 contains 18 residues. The CDR3 here is CASSQVSNSLYSYNEQFF. The CDR3 DNA is TGCGCCAGCAGCCAAGTGTCGAACAGCCTTTACTCCTACAATGAGCAGTTCTTC.

The chain has TRBV4-3 and TRBJ1-6; 8 nucleotides line up with TRBD1. J gave up 10 bases and V 0 bases, and 5 bases lay outside the gene matches. Germline V gives CDR1 LGHNA, CDR2 YSLEER. The CDR3 loop spans 15 amino acids. CDR3 amino acids: CASSQDRTGRSPLHF. The CDR3 bases are TGCGCCAGCAGCCAAGATCGGACAGGGAGGTCACCCCTCCACTTT.

The chain carries TRBV6-5 and TRBJ2-7, with a tentative D call TRBD2 (5 bases). V shed 5 bases and J shed 4 bases, with 15 bases lying between them. Germline-derived CDR1 and CDR2 are MNHEY and SVGAGI. CDR3 length: 14 amino acids. This CDR3 reads CASSRLATGYEQYF. The CDR3 nucleotides are TGTGCCAGCAGTAGGTTAGCGACGGGATACGAGCAGTACTTC.